Below, 22 T cell receptor beta chains from the same sample are listed, as sequenced in a study of shared clonotypes between healthy human individuals. Terminally differentiated effector memory CD45RA+ cells were left out of the naive CD8 fraction, which was CD45RO-negative and positively selected for CCR7. The assay was immunoSEQ multiplex PCR, and TCRdb's table has in-frame clones only and misses some. The sample records around 1.9 million clones, about 93% being singletons. The sequenced sample consisted of naive CD8+ T cells from PBMCs. The source of these receptors is a man aged 18 to 30 in good health. Some clones in this sample may be carry-over from other donors' samples.

The chain joins TRBV5-4 to TRBJ2-5; 9 positions match TRBD1. With 4 bases clipped from V and 5 bases from J, the junction kept 9 bases outside the gene matches. Germline CDR1 is SGHNT and CDR2 is YYREEE (reference sequence). There are 15 residues in the CDR3. The CDR3 DNA sequence: TGTGCCAGCAGCCACCGGGACAGGGTTGAGGAGACCCAGTACTTC. This gives the protein CASSHRDRVEETQYF.

Notes on this clone: Other nucleotide sequences from this sample produce the same CDR3. The chain uses TRBV6-5 and TRBJ2-5; D gene unclear. With 0 bases removed from V and 5 bases from J, the gap between germline ends came to 10 bases. Germline V CDR1 and CDR2: MNHEY, SVGAGI. The CDR3 runs 14 residues. The CDR3: CASSYSSGGETQYF. The CDR3 coding sequence is TGTGCCAGCAGTTACTCGTCAGGTGGGGAGACCCAGTACTTC.

The chain couples TRBV19 to TRBJ1-5; 11 positions match TRBD1. V lost 5 bases to trimming and J lost 4 bases; unmatched junction nucleotides: 16. This CDR3 contains 19 residues. Germline V gene sequence: CDR1 LNHDA, CDR2 SQIVND (reference sequence). The CDR3 region has the DNA TGTGCCAGTAGTCCCCGGGACAGGGGGGGATTGGTGAGAAATCAGCCCCAGCATTTT. Its translation is CASSPRDRGGLVRNQPQHF.

CDR3 bases: TGTGCCAGCAGCTACGGGACAGGTTCTGAGCAGTTCTTC. Its protein is CASSYGTGSEQFF. V gene TRBV7-9 combines with J gene TRBJ2-1; TRBD1 aligns across 8 bases. Trimming took 4 bases from V and 9 from J; bases not matched to a gene: 5. The CDR3 consists of 13 residues. CDR1 and CDR2 (germline): SEHNR, FQNEAQ (reference sequence).

This clone appeared a single time. The chain recombines TRBV27 with TRBJ2-1, with D hard to call. Germline lookup yields CDR1 MNHEY and CDR2 SMNVEV (reference sequence). This CDR3 has 15 residues. V lost 3 bases, J lost 2 bases, and 11 bases lay in between. DNA for the CDR3: TGTGCCAGCAGTTTTAGAGCCAATGCCTACAATGAGCAGTTCTTC. Protein product: CASSFRANAYNEQFF.

V usage is TRBV29-1 and J usage is TRBJ2-2; D is unclear. CDR1 is SQVTM and CDR2 is ANQGSEA in the germline V gene. There are 14 residues in the CDR3. Trimming removed 4 bases from V and 7 bases from J, with 16 bases in between. The CDR3 reads CSVVPPDRLGELFF. CDR3 sequence (DNA): TGCAGCGTTGTTCCCCCCGATCGGCTCGGGGAGCTGTTTTTT.

The gene calls are TRBV30 and TRBJ2-7; D not certain. CDR3 length: 13 amino acids. The V end lost 2 bases, the J end lost 5 bases, and 13 bases lay between the germline ends. CDR1 and CDR2 from the germline V gene are GTSNPN and SVGIG (reference sequence). CDR3 sequence reads: CAWSYGSRDEQYF. The CDR3 region has the DNA TGTGCCTGGAGTTATGGGTCCCGGGACGAGCAGTACTTC.

The CDR3 DNA sequence: TGTGCCAGCAGGTATAGGGACAGTCCCACCTACGAGCAGTACTTC. Translating it yields CASRYRDSPTYEQYF. V usage is TRBV11-2 and J usage is TRBJ2-7; 7 bases align to TRBD1. The CDR3 has 15 amino acids. CDR1 SGHAT and CDR2 FQNNGV come from the germline V gene. With V trimmed by 6 bases and J by 2 bases, 10 bases remained unmatched.

The rearrangement uses TRBV11-2 and TRBJ2-4; D is tentatively TRBD1 or TRBD2 (5 bases each). Germline V gives CDR1 SGHAT, CDR2 FQNNGV. The germline V and J ends were trimmed by 1 base and 1 base, with 8 bases remaining between them. This CDR3 is 15 amino acids long. CDR3 nucleotides: TGTGCCAGCAGCTTAGCCTGGGGGGCCAAAAACATTCAGTACTTC. Its translation: CASSLAWGAKNIQYF.

The V call is TRBV5-1, the J call TRBJ2-7, with 9 positions matching TRBD1. V lost 4 bases and J lost 2; bases outside the gene matches: 13. The V gene's germline CDR1 is SGHRS and CDR2 YFSETQ. This CDR3 region has 17 residues. The CDR3 nucleotides are TGCGCCAGCAGCCCGGGACAGGGTTTGGGCTACACCTACGAGCAGTACTTC. This sequence encodes CASSPGQGLGYTYEQYF.

The V and J genes are TRBV11-1 and TRBJ2-7; 7 bases fit TRBD2. The V and J ends lost 5 bases and 0 bases, in that order; junction bases with no gene match: 10. CDR3 length: 16 amino acids. The germline V gene encodes CDR1 SGHAT and CDR2 FQDESV (reference sequence). Written as DNA, the CDR3 is TGTGCCAGCAGCCCACGGGGAGGGACTTCCTCCTACGAGCAGTACTTC. As protein: CASSPRGGTSSYEQYF.

The genes are TRBV7-8 and TRBJ2-2; no clear D. Germline V gene lookup returns CDR1 SGHVS and CDR2 FQNEAQ. Trimming stripped 2 bases from V and 6 bases from J, with 7 bases between. The CDR3 covers 13 residues. CDR3 nucleotide sequence: TGTGCCAGCAGCTTACGACTTTCCGGGGAGCTGTTTTTT. Amino acids: CASSLRLSGELFF.

This rearrangement joins TRBV2 to TRBJ2-1; 8 nucleotides agree with TRBD2. CDR3 length: 15 residues. J gave up 4 bases and V 7 bases, and 9 bases lay outside the gene matches. Germline V gene data show CDR1 as SNHLY and CDR2 as FYNNEI. Written as DNA, the CDR3 is TGTGCCAGCACCTCTGGGACTAGATATTACAATGAGCAGTTCTTC. Translating it yields CASTSGTRYYNEQFF. Looking up the rest from reference TRBV2 and TRBJ2-1 gives the full variable domain: EPEVTQTPSHQVTQMGQEVILRCVPISNHLYFYWYRQILGQKVEFLVSFYNNEISEKSEIFDDQFSVERPDGSNFTLKIRSTKLEDSAMYFCASTSGTRYYNEQFFGPGTRLTVL.

The gene calls are TRBV5-8 and TRBJ2-1; D uncertain. Germline loops: CDR1 SGHTS, CDR2 YDEGEE. The CDR3 is 12 residues long. V lost 0 bases and J 8 bases, leaving 6 bases between the germline ends. In nucleotides, the CDR3 is TGTGCCAGCAGCTTGGGGATCGATGAGCAGTTCTTC. This codes for CASSLGIDEQFF.

The CDR3 DNA reads TGTGCCATCACGGAGGGGATGGAGCAGTTCTTC. As protein: CAITEGMEQFF. The chain uses TRBV10-3 and TRBJ2-1, with D perhaps TRBD2 (6 bases). V lost 7 bases to trimming and J lost 10 bases, with 11 bases between them. From germline, CDR1 is ENHRY and CDR2 SYGVKD. The CDR3 length is 11 residues.

This rearrangement joins TRBV27 to TRBJ2-5, with TRBD1 identical over 8 bases. The CDR3 spans 15 residues. Trimming took 3 bases from V and 9 from J; bases not matched to a gene: 12. Germline loops: CDR1 MNHEY, CDR2 SMNVEV (reference sequence). The CDR3 reads CASSFQGQGDVAQYF. The CDR3 DNA is TGTGCCAGCAGTTTCCAAGGACAGGGCGATGTGGCCCAGTACTTC.

The chain couples TRBV15 to TRBJ2-1; 15 positions agree with TRBD2. V shed 3 bases and J 8 bases; nucleotides not matched to a gene: 5. The CDR3 runs to 16 residues. The V gene's germline CDR1 is LNHNV and CDR2 YYDKDF (reference sequence). Written as DNA, the CDR3 is TGTGCCACCAGCAGGGGACTAGCGGGAGGATTGGATGAGCAGTTCTTC. Its protein is CATSRGLAGGLDEQFF.

This chain joins TRBV9 and TRBJ2-2; D is perhaps TRBD2 (7 bases). Germline V lookup: CDR1 SGDLS, CDR2 YYNGEE. The CDR3 runs to 15 residues. The V end lost 4 bases, the J end lost 4 bases, and 14 bases lay between the germline ends. CDR3 loop: CASSPGRGSTGELFF. In DNA form, the CDR3 reads TGTGCCAGCAGCCCAGGGAGGGGGTCCACCGGGGAGCTGTTTTTT. Looking up the rest from reference TRBV9 and TRBJ2-2 gives the full variable domain: DSGVTQTPKHLITATGQRVTLRCSPRSGDLSVYWYQQSLDQGLQFLIQYYNGEERAKGNILERFSAQQFPDLHSELNLSSLELGDSALYFCASSPGRGSTGELFFGEGSRLTVL.

The rearrangement joins TRBV5-4 to TRBJ2-2, with D tentatively TRBD2 (5 bases). This CDR3 is built from 15 residues. Germline V gene sequence: CDR1 SGHNT, CDR2 YYREEE (reference sequence). Trimming took 3 bases from V and 3 from J, leaving 12 bases between them. CDR3: CASSSRTAYTGELFF. The CDR3, as DNA: TGTGCCAGCAGCTCCCGGACTGCTTACACCGGGGAGCTGTTTTTT. The entire variable domain, with the rest obtained from reference TRBV5-4 and TRBJ2-2, is as follows: ETGVTQSPTHLIKTRGQQVTLRCSSQSGHNTVSWYQQALGQGPQFIFQYYREEENGRGNFPPRFSGLQFPNYSSELNVNALELDDSALYLCASSSRTAYTGELFFGEGSRLTVL.

This sequence joins TRBV19 and TRBJ1-1; 7 nucleotides line up with TRBD1. V lost 7 bases to trimming and J lost 0 bases; unmatched junction nucleotides: 8. The germline CDR1 and CDR2 sequences are LNHDA and SQIVND (reference sequence). The CDR3 loop spans 15 amino acids. The CDR3 sequence: CASKRDRPLNTEAFF. The CDR3 DNA reads as TGTGCCAGTAAACGGGACAGACCATTGAACACTGAAGCTTTCTTT.

V usage is TRBV7-3 and J usage is TRBJ2-3; no definite D call. Germline V gene lookup returns CDR1 SGHTA and CDR2 FQGTGA. This CDR3 region has 14 residues. Trimming stripped 5 bases from V and 0 bases from J, with 9 bases between. In DNA, the CDR3 is TGTGCCAGCAGCGCCGCCGGGAGCACAGATACGCAGTATTTT. Amino acids: CASSAAGSTDTQYF.

This clone was detected once. The chain joins TRBV30 to TRBJ2-1; 12 bases align to TRBD2. Trimming took 3 bases from V and 2 from J; bases not matched to a gene: 2. This CDR3 comprises 15 residues. Germline CDR1 and CDR2: GTSNPN and SVGIG (reference sequence). In DNA form, the CDR3 reads TGTGCCTGGAGAGGACTAGCGGGGCCCTACAATGAGCAGTTCTTC. The encoded protein is CAWRGLAGPYNEQFF.